The TCR beta chain under discussion was sequenced for a study of cytomegalovirus exposure and HLA in healthy donors. Study results and limitations: The classifier reportedly diagnosed cytomegalovirus status with high specificity and sensitivity. The study flagged fewer than 200 TCR beta chains as cytomegalovirus-associated.

The PCR ran on 60 Vbeta and 13 Jbeta primers. Profiling relied on immunoSEQ multiplex PCR, and the TCRdb table lists in-frame clones only, not all of them. The profile shows some 200,000 clones, less than 85% of them singletons. A remark on this clone: Its antigen is still unknown.

Trimming pared 4 bases from V and 9 bases from J, leaving 9 bases between. The CDR3 covers 11 residues. Per the germline V gene, CDR1 is MNHEY and CDR2 is SMNVEV (reference sequence). Healthy donors of bone marrow made up the group. Sequenced input: PBMCs. The chain is built from TRBV27 and TRBJ1-1; TRBD1 is a possible D gene (6 bases). The TCR was taken from a man younger than 35 in good health and CMV-seronegative. The CDR3 DNA reads as TGTGCCAGCAGTTCTCAGGGGAAAGCTTTCTTT. Amino acids: CASSSQGKAFF.